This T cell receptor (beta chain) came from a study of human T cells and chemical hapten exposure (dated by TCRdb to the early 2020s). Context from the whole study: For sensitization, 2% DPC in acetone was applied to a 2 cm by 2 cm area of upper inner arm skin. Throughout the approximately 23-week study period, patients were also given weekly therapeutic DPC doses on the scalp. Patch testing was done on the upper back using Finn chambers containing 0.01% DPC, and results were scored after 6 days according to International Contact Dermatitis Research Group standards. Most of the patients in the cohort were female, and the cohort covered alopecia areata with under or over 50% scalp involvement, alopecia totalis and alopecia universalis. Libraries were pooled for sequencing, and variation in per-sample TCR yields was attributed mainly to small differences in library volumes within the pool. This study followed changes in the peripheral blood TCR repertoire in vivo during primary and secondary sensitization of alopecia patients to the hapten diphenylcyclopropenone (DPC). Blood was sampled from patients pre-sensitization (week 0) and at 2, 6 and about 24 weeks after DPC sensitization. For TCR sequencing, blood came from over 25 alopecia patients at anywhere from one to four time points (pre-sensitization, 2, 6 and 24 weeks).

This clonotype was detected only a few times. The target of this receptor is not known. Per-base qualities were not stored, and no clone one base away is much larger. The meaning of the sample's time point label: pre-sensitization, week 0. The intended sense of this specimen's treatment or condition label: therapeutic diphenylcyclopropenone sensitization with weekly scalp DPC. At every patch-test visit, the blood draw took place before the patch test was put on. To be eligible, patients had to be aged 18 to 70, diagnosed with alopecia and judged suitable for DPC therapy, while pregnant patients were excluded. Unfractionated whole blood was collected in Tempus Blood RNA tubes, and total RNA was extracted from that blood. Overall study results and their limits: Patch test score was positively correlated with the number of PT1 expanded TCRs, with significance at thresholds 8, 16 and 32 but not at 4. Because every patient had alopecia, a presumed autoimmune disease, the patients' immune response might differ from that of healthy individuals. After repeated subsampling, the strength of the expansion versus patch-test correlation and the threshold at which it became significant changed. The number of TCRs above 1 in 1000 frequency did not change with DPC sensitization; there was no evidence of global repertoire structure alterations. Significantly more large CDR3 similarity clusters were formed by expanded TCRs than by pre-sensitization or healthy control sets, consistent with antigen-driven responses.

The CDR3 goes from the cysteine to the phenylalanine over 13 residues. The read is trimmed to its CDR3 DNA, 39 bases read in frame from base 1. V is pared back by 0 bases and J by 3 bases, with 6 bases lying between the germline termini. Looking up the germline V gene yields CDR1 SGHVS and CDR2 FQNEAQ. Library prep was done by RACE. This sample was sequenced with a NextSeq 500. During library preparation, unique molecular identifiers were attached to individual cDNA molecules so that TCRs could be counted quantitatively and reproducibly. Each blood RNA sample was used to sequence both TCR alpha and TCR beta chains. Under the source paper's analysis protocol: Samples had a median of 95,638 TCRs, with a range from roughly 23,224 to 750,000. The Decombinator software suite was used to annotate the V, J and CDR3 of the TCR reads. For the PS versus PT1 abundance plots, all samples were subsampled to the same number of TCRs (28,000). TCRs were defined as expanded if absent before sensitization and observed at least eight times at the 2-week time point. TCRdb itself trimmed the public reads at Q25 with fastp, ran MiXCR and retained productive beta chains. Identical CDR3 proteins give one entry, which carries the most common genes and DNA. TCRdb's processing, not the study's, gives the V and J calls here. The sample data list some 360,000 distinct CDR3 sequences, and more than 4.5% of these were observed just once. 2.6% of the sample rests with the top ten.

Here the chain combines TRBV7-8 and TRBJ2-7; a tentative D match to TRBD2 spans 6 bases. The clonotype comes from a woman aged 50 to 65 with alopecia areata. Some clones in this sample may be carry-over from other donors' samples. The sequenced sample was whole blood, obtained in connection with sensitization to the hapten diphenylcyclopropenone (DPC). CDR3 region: CASSLARDYEQYF. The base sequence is TGTGCCAGCAGCTTAGCGCGGGACTACGAGCAGTACTTC.